What follows are 2 T cell receptor beta chains derived from one specimen sequenced in a study of CD8+ T cells in alopecia areata. Isolated RNA was reverse transcribed into cDNA used as the sequencing template. The table came from immunoSEQ multiplex PCR; TCRdb's copy has only in-frame clones and leaves some out. The sample lists 250,000 to 350,000 clones; around 64% were seen once. Regarding treatment: oral pan-JAK inhibitor, 5-10 mg twice daily. Here the sequenced sample was CD4+ T cells sorted from blood, taken around week 53, from a patient treated with tofacitinib. These receptors were taken from a human donor with alopecia areata.

The chain uses TRBV30 and TRBJ1-6, with a possible D match to TRBD1 (5 bases). Germline V lookup: CDR1 GTSNPN, CDR2 SVGIG (reference sequence). The ends were cut back, 0 bases at V and 10 bases at J, with 13 bases in the middle. The CDR3 has 14 residues. CDR3 DNA sequence: TGTGCCTGGAGTGTGGGGCGGGGGAGATCACCCCTCCACTTT. Residues: CAWSVGRGRSPLHF.

This chain uses TRBV10-3 with TRBJ2-7; 9 nucleotides agree with TRBD2. Germline-derived CDR1 and CDR2 are ENHRY and SYGVKD. The CDR3 totals 16 residues. V dropped 10 bases and J dropped 0; count of bases not matched to a gene: 13. The CDR3 DNA reads as TGTGCCACCTCATCGTCGGCTAGCGGGACCTCCTACGAGCAGTACTTC. Protein: CATSSSASGTSYEQYF.